This T cell receptor beta chain was sequenced for a study of shared clonotypes between healthy human individuals. Overall study: The study used three CD4 naive, three CD4 memory, two CD8 naive and one CD8 memory plate per donor.

Study-level findings and limits: Of the naive CD4 clonotypes, approximately 5% were shared across several donors. Incompleteness in sorted-subset sequencing, despite large depth, was shown by rarefaction.

In germline, CDR1 is SGHVS, CDR2 FQNEAQ. The CDR3 runs to 15 residues. Trimming removed 6 bases at V and 3 bases at J, with 14 bases between. Worth noting for this clone: Its antigen is still unknown.

CD45RO-negative cells were positively selected for CCR7, leaving out terminally differentiated effector memory CD45RA+ cells. Per the original methods: Junction-only sequences without quality scores were provided by ImmunoSEQ, so filtering was different. Some clones are missing from TCRdb's copy, which holds only in-frame ones; the method was immunoSEQ multiplex PCR. That table gives V, J and clone size, and the DNA gave D and trimming. The sample contains around 600,000 clones, approximately 95% of which appear only once. The clonotype originates from a woman aged 30 to 39 in good health. The V gene is TRBV7-8, the J gene TRBJ2-2; D might be TRBD2 (5 bases). Material for sequencing was naive CD8+ T cells sorted from blood. In DNA form, the CDR3 reads TGTGCCAGCAGAGAGGGCCAGGCGGACACCGGGGAGCTGTTTTTT. Translated, it gives CASREGQADTGELFF.